This T cell receptor beta chain was sequenced in a study of CD8+ T cells in alopecia areata (dated by TCRdb to 2016 to 2018). Regarding the study in general: Treated patients were enrolled in an open-label pilot trial of oral tofacitinib, 5 to 10 mg twice daily, for moderate-to-severe alopecia areata. Patients on tofacitinib were biopsied at baseline and after 4 and 24 weeks of treatment, and several of the patients also had a later scalp biopsy. Clonality in the scalp was compared among normal scalp (n=4), patchy alopecia areata scalp (n=8), and alopecia totalis/universalis scalp (n=8). To study T cell clonal expansion in alopecia areata, the researchers applied high-throughput TCRbeta sequencing to both the C3H/HeJ mouse model and human patients. In humans, TCRbeta sequencing was performed on scalp tissue and on sorted CD4+ and CD8+ peripheral blood T cells from healthy controls and from patients with patchy or totalis/universalis alopecia areata. Tofacitinib was administered for 6 to 18 months, and 6 months of follow-up off drug were then conducted to assess delayed response and recurrence. RNA was obtained with the PAXgene miRNA kit for fixed scalp, the miRNeasy kit for PBMCs, and the RNeasy kit for mouse skin. Amplification of TCRbeta CDR3 regions was done by immunoSEQ multiplex PCR using 35 Vbeta forward primers and 13 Jbeta reverse primers. Broader findings and caveats from the paper: Shared TCR sequences between patients were less evident than in mice, which may be partly attributable to HLA diversity in the patient population. Scalp TCR repertoire analysis is complicated because resident alphabeta T cells in normal human skin are also sequenced, whereas mouse skin is dominated by gammadelta T cells. Higher clonality and more expanded CD8+ clones were observed in lesional scalp than in normal scalp, particularly in alopecia totalis/universalis, a finding suggestive of antigenic drive.

As for this clone: Its recognized antigen is unknown. No clone much larger than this one lies a single base away; base qualities are absent.

The library was prepared using the immunoSEQ multiplex PCR assay. For TCR sequencing, RNA was extracted from every sample and reverse transcribed into cDNA to serve as template. SuperScript III was used for first-strand cDNA synthesis, primed with a 2:1 mix of oligo-dT and random hexamers. A synthetic immune receptor repertoire was used to gauge amplification bias, and whatever bias remained was removed computationally. From the authors' description of their analysis: Raw reads were preprocessed to remove errors, and CDR3 was defined according to IMGT conventions as the region from the conserved cysteine to phenylalanine. Clonality was computed as 1 minus the Shannon entropy, with the entropy normalized by log2 of the number of productive unique TCRs. CD4 or CD8 identity of scalp clones was inferred by cross-referencing scalp TCRbeta sequences with sorted blood CD4 and CD8 repertoires. TCRdb limited this immuneACCESS table to in-frame rearrangements with V and J called. A share of clones is missing; checked studies link under half to unresolved V genes, and the rest is unexplained. V and J calls plus clone size are reproduced from that table; the DNA served to infer D and trimming. This sample gives 45,000 to 70,000 clones in total; around 97% of them show up just once. The ten largest clones capture roughly 24% of the sample.

The sample's time point label, decoded: baseline before oral tofacitinib. Peripheral blood and lesional scalp punch biopsies were obtained from patients with alopecia areata. After PBMCs were isolated by density centrifugation and stained for CD3, CD4 and CD8, a FACSAria was used to sort CD4+ and CD8+ T cells. The source material was CD8+ T cells sorted from blood, sampled at week 0. This clonotype was sampled from a human donor with alopecia areata.

The nucleotide sequence is given as TGCGCCAGCAGCCAAGGCCGGACGGGTGAGAACACTGAAGCTTTCTTT. This translates into CASSQGRTGENTEAFF. The chain is made from TRBV4-1 and TRBJ1-1, with the D segment identity uncertain. V is cut by 1 base and J by 1 base, and the space between the germline ends is 13 bases. The CDR3 runs 16 amino acids, cysteine and phenylalanine included. Solely the CDR3 DNA is kept, with 48 bases framed from the first base. CDR1 and CDR2 are drawn from the germline V gene: MGHRA, YSYEKL.